This T cell receptor (beta chain) was identified during a study of blood T cell repertoires in COVID-19. The assay was immunoSEQ multiplex PCR, and TCRdb's table has in-frame clones only and misses some. The sample carries some 96,000 clones, about nine tenths recorded once. Looked up from germline, CDR1 is MNHNS and CDR2 is SASEGT. V gave up 3 bases and J gave up 8 bases, with 13 bases separating them. This CDR3 has 13 residues. The chain couples TRBV6-1 to TRBJ1-2; no firm D call. Sequencing was done on a sample of peripheral blood. This sequence was found in a man aged 50-59 years with acute or convalescent COVID-19. CDR3 amino acids: CASSDGSYGGYTF. CDR3 in DNA: TGTGCCAGCAGTGACGGCAGCTACGGGGGCTACACCTTC.